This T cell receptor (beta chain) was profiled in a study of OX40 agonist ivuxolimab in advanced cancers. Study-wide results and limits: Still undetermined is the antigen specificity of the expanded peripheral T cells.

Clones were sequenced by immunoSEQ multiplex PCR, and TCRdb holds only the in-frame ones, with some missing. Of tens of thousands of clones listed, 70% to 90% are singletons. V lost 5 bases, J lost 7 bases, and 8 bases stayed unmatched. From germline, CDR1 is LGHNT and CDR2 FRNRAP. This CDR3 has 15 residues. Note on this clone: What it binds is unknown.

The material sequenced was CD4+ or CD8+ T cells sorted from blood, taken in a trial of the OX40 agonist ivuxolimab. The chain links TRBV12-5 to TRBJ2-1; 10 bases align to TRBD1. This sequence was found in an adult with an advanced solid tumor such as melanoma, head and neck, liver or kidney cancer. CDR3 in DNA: TGTGCTAGTGGTCCTCGGACAGGGGGTTGGAATGAGCAGTTCTTC. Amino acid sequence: CASGPRTGGWNEQFF.